The 5 T cell receptor beta chains listed next were all sequenced from one sample in a study of shared clonotypes between healthy human individuals. The table came from immunoSEQ multiplex PCR; TCRdb's copy has only in-frame clones and leaves some out. Among 450,000 to 500,000 clones listed, 81% were seen once. The sequencing input was PBMCs. These TCRs come from a woman aged 40-49 years in good health. Some clones in this sample may be carry-over from other donors' samples.

This clone showed up just once. V is TRBV18 and J is TRBJ1-2, with 8 bases lining up with TRBD1. The V gene end was trimmed by 1 base and the J gene end by 6 bases; junction bases not matched to a gene: 13. Germline values: CDR1 KGHSH, CDR2 LQKENI. This CDR3 is 17 amino acids long. The CDR3 DNA reads as TGTGCCAGCTCACCACTTCCCCACAGGCCAGGGGGCCATGGCTACACCTTC. This gives the protein CASSPLPHRPGGHGYTF. The entire variable domain, with the rest obtained from reference TRBV18 and TRBJ1-2, is as follows: NAGVMQNPRHLVRRRGQEARLRCSPMKGHSHVYWYRQLPEEGLKFMVYLQKENIIDESGMPKERFSAEFPKEGPSILRIQQVVRGDSAAYFCASSPLPHRPGGHGYTFGSGTRLTVV.

The chain links TRBV30 to TRBJ2-3; the D is unclear. CDR3 length: 16 residues. From germline, CDR1 is GTSNPN and CDR2 SVGIG (reference sequence). V lost 0 bases to trimming and J lost 0 bases, with 13 bases between them. The CDR3 bases are TGTGCCTGGAGTGTACCCCGGAGTTCTAGCACAGATACGCAGTATTTT. This codes for CAWSVPRSSSTDTQYF.

This chain uses TRBV9 with TRBJ2-7; TRBD1 matches 10 bases. Germline CDR1 is SGDLS and CDR2 is YYNGEE. The CDR3 sequence is 15 residues long. The ends lost 0 bases at V and 7 bases at J; junction bases unmatched: 7. CDR3 residues: CASSVGQGAKREQYF. In nucleotides, the CDR3 is TGTGCCAGCAGCGTAGGACAGGGGGCTAAGCGAGAGCAGTACTTC. The whole variable domain, remainder taken from reference TRBV9 and TRBJ2-7, is DSGVTQTPKHLITATGQRVTLRCSPRSGDLSVYWYQQSLDQGLQFLIQYYNGEERAKGNILERFSAQQFPDLHSELNLSSLELGDSALYFCASSVGQGAKREQYFGPGTRLTVT.

The chain employs TRBV28 and TRBJ1-1; D is uncertain. The germline V and J ends were trimmed by 5 bases and 7 bases, with 14 bases remaining between them. Germline V gene sequence: CDR1 MDHEN, CDR2 SYDVKM. The CDR3 sequence is 13 residues long. CDR3 loop: CASSRTEGGEAFF. As DNA, the CDR3 is TGTGCCAGCAGTCGAACCGAGGGAGGTGAAGCTTTCTTT.

A remark on this clone: It is likely a read error: a sequence one base away is far more abundant. Other nucleotide sequences in the sample specify the same CDR3. The CDR3 DNA sequence: TGCGCCAGCAGCCAGACCTATAGCTCTGGAAATACCATATATTTT. It specifies CASSQTYSSGNTIYF. This rearrangement joins TRBV4-3 to TRBJ1-3; no definite D call. The germline CDR1 and CDR2 sequences are LGHNA and YSLEER. The CDR3 totals 15 residues.